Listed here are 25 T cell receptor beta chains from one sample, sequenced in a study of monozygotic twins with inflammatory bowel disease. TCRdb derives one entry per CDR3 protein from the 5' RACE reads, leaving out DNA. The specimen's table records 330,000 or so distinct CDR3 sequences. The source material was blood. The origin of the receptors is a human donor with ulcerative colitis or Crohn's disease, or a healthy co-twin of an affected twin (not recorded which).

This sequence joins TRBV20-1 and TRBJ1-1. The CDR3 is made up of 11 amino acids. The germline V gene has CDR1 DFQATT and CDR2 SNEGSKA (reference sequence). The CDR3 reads CSAGRVTEAFF.

The CDR3 spells CASNLGTPSANTEAFF. The J gene is TRBJ1-1, the V gene TRBV12-3 or TRBV12-4; TCRdb gives TRBD1 as the D gene, but with no DNA this cannot be confirmed. This CDR3 region has 16 residues.

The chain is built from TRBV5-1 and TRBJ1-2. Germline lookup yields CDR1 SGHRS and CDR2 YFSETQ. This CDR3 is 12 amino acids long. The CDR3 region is CASSPDRDGYTF.

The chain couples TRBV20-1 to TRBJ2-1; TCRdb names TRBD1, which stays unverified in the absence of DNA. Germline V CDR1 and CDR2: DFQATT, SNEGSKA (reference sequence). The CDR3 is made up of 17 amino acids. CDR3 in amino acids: CSALGGYRDSSYNEQFF.

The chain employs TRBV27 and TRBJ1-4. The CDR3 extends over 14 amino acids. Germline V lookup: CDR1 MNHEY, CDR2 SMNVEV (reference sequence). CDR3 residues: CASSLVDNQAKLFF.

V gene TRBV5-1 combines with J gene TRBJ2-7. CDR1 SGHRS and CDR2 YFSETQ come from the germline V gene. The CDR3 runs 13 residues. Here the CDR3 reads CASSSAVSYEQYF.

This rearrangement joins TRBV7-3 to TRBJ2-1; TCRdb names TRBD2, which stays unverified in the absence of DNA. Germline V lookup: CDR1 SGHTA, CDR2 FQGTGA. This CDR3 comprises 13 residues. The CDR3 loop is CASSPLQVGEQFF. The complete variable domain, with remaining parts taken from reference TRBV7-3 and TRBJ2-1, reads GAGVSQTPSNKVTEKGKYVELRCDPISGHTALYWYRQSLGQGPEFLIYFQGTGAADDSGLPNDRFFAVRPEGSVSTLKIQRTERGDSAVYLCASSPLQVGEQFFGPGTRLTVL.

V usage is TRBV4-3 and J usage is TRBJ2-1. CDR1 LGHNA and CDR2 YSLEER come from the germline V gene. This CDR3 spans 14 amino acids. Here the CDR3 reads CASSQDSLMNEQFF.

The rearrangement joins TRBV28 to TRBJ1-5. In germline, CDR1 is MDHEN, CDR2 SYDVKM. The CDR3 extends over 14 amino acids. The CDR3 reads CASSLAVGNQPQHF.

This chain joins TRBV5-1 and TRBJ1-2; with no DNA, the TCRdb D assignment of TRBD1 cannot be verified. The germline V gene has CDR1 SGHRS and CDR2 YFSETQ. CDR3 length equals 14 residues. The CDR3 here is CASSLLDTNYGYTF.

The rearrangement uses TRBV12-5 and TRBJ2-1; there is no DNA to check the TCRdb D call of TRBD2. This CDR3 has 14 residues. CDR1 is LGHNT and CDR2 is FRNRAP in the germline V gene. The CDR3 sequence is CASGPGLARDEQFF.

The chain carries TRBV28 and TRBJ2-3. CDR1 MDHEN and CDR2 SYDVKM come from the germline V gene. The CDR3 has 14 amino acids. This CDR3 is CASRLGTSTDTQYF.

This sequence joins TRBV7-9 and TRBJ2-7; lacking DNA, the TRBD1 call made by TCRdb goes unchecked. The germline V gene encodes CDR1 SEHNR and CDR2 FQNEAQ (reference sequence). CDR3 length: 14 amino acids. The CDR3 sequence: CASSPGQGAGEQYF.

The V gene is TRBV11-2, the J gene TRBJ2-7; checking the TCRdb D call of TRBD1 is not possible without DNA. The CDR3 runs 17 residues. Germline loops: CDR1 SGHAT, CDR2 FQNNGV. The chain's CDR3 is CASSLDDTGWVTYEQYF.

The CDR3 reads CASRGTLDEQFF. The chain links TRBV12-3 or TRBV12-4 to TRBJ2-1; the TCRdb D gene call, TRBD1, has no DNA to confirm it. The CDR3 is made up of 12 amino acids.

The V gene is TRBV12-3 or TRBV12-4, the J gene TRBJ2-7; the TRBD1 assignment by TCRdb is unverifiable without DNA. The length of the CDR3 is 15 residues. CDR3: CASSRGSDRIYEQYF.

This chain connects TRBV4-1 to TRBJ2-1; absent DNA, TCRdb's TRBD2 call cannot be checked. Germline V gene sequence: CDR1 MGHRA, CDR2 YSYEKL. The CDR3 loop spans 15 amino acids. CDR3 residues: CASSPGLAGGDEQFF.

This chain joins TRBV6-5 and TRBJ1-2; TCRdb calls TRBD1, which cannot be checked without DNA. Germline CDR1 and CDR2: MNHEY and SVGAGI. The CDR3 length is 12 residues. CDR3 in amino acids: CASSQGIYGYTF.

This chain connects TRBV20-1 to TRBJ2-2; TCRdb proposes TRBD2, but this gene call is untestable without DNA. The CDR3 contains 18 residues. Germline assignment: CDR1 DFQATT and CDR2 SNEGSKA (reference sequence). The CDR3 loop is CSAGDSGRASYRTGELFF.

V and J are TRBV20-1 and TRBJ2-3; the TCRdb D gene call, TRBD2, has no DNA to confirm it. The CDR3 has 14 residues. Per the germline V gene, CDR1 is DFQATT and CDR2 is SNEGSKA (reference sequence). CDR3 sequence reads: CSAILAGGSDTQYF.

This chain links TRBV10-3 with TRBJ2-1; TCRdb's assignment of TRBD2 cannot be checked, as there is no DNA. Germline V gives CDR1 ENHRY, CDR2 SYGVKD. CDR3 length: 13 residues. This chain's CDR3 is CAIGRSEENEQFF.

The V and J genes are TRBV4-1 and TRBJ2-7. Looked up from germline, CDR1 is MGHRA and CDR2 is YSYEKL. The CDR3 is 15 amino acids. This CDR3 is CASSQLSTDSYEQYF.

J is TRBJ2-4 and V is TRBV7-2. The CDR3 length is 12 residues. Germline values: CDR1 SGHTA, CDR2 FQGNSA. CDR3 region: CASGLAKNIQYF.

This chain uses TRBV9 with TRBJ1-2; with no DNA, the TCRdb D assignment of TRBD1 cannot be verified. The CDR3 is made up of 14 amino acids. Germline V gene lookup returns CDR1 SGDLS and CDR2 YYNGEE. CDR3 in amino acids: CASSPAGGRYGYTF.

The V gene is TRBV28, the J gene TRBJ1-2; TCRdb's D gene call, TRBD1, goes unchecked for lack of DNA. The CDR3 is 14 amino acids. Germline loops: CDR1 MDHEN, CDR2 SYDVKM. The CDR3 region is CASSLGQGQNGYTF.